These 2 T cell receptor beta chains originate from one sample sequenced in a study of cytomegalovirus exposure and HLA in healthy donors. This PCR relied on a set of 60 Vbeta primers and 13 Jbeta primers. The method was immunoSEQ multiplex PCR; TCRdb's version includes in-frame clones alone and lacks a portion of them. The sample includes roughly 100,000 clones, around 80% seen only once; the top ten take 6.9%. Sequencing was performed on PBMCs. These TCRs come from a man younger than 40 in good health and CMV-seropositive.

The chain couples TRBV19 to TRBJ1-2, with D possibly TRBD1 on 5 matching bases. In germline, CDR1 is LNHDA, CDR2 SQIVND (reference sequence). The CDR3 sequence is 18 residues long. V was shortened by 6 bases and J by 2 bases, with 25 bases between the two germline ends. CDR3 sequence: CASRIGGQGIGFNYGYTF. In DNA, the CDR3 is TGTGCCAGTAGAATCGGCGGCCAGGGCATTGGGTTCAACTATGGCTACACCTTC.

This chain connects TRBV5-1 to TRBJ2-7; 8 bases align to TRBD1. J was trimmed by 6 bases and V by 1 base; bases with no gene match: 9. The CDR3 covers 15 residues. The V gene's germline CDR1 is SGHRS and CDR2 YFSETQ. The DNA of the CDR3 is TGCGCCAGCAGCTTGCAGGGGGCGGGGATTTTCGAGCAGTACTTC. Translated: CASSLQGAGIFEQYF.